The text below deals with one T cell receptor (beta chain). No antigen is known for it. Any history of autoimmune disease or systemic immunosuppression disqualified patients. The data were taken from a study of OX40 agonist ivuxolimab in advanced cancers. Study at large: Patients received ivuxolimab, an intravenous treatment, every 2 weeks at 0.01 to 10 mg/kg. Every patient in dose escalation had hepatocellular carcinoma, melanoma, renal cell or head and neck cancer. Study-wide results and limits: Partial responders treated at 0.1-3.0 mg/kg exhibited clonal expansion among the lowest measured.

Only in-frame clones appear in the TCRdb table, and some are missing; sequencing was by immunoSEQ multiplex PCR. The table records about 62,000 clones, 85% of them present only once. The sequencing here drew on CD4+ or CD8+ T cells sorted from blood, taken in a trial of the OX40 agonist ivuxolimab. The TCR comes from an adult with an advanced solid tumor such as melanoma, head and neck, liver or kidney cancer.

For the CDR3, the DNA is TGTGCCAGCTCACCTCAGGGGAAAGGGCAGCCCCAGCATTTT. Translating it yields CASSPQGKGQPQHF. The chain is built from TRBV18 and TRBJ1-5; D is possibly TRBD1 (6 bases). Between the trimmed V and J ends, which lost 3 bases and 7 bases, there was a span of 13 bases. CDR1 and CDR2 from the germline V gene are KGHSH and LQKENI. CDR3 length: 14 amino acids.